This TCR beta chain was sequenced for a study of shared clonotypes between healthy human individuals. The CDR3 sequence is 13 residues long. V was pared by 3 bases and J by 1 base, with 6 bases between. From germline, CDR1 is SNHLY and CDR2 FYNNEI. Naive CD8 isolation took CD45RO-negative cells positively selected for CCR7 and excluded terminally differentiated effector memory CD45RA+ cells. Sequencing was performed with immunoSEQ multiplex PCR; in TCRdb, only in-frame clones are kept and a portion is missing. The repertoire holds hundreds of thousands of clones, with approximately 95% as singletons.

The chain carries TRBV2 and TRBJ2-5, with unresolved D. The sequenced sample consisted of naive CD8+ T cells sorted from blood. The TCR sequence derives from a woman under 40 in good health. CDR3 in DNA: TGTGCCAGCAGTGACAGAATCCAAGAGACCCAGTACTTC. This sequence encodes CASSDRIQETQYF.